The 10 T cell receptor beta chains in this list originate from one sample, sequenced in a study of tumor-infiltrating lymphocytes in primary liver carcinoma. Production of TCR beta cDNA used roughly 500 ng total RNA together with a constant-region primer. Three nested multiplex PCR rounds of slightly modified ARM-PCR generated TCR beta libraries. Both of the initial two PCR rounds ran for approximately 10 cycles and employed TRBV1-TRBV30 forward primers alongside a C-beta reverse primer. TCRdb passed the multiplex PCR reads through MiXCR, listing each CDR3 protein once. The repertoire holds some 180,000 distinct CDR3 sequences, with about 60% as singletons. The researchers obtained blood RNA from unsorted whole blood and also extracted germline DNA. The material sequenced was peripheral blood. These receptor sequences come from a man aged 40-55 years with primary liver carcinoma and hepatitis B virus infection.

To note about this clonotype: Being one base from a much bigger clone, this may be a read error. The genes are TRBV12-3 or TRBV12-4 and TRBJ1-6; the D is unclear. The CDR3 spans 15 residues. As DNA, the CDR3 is TGTGCCAGCAGTTTAATCGGGGTTGGTAATTCATCCCTCCACTTT. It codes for CASSLIGVGNSSLHF.

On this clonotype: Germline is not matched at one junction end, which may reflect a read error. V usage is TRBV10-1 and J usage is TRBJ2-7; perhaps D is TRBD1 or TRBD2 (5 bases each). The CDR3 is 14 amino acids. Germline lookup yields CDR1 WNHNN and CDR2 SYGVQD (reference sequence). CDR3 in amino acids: CASSEGGTSYDQYF. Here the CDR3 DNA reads TGCGCCAGCAGTGAGGGGGGAACCTCCTACGATCAGTACTTC.

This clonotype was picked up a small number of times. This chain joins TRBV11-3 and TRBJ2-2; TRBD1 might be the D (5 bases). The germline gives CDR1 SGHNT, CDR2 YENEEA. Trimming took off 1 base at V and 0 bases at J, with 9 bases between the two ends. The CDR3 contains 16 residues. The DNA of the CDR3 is TGTGCCAGCAGCTTAGGGGCAGGGACGAACACCGGGGAGCTGTTTTTT. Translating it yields CASSLGAGTNTGELFF.

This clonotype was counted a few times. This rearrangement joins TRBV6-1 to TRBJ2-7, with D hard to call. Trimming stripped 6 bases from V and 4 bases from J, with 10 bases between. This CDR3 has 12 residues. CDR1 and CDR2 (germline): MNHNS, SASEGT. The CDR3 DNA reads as TGTGCCAGCAGGAAGCCTGGGTACGAGCAGTACTTC. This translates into CASRKPGYEQYF.

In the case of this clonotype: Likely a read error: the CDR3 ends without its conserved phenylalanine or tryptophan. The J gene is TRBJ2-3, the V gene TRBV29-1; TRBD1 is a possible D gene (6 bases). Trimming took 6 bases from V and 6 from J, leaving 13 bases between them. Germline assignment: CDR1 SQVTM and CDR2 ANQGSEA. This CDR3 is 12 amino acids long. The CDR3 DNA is TGCAGCGTCCTCGGAAGGGGGGATACGCAGTATATT. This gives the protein CSVLGRGDTQYI.

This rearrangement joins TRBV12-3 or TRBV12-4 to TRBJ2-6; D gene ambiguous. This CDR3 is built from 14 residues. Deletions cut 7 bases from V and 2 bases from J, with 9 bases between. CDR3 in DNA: TGTGCCAGCACCCGAACTACTGGGGCCAACGTCCTGACTTTC. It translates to CASTRTTGANVLTF.

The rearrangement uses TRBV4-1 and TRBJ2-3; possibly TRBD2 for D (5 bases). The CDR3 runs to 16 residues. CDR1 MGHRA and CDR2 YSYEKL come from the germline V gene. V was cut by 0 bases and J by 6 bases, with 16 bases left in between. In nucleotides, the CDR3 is TGCGCCAGCAGCCAAGACTTCGTAGCGTCCCGCGATACGCAGTATTTT. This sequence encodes CASSQDFVASRDTQYF.

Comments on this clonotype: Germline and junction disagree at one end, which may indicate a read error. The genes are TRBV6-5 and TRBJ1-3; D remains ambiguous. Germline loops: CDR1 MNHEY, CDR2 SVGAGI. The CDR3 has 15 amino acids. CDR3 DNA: TGTGCCAGCAGTTACTCAGCAGGCCCTGGAAACATCATATATTTT. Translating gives CASSYSAGPGNIIYF.

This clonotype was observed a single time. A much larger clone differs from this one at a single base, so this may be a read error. The CDR3 region has the DNA TGCAGCGTTTTACTAGCGGGAGGTAATGAGCAGCTCTTC. Its protein product is CSVLLAGGNEQLF. The rearrangement links TRBV29-1 to TRBJ2-1; 12 nucleotides align to TRBD2. This CDR3 has 13 amino acids. Germline V CDR1 and CDR2: SQVTM, ANQGSEA.

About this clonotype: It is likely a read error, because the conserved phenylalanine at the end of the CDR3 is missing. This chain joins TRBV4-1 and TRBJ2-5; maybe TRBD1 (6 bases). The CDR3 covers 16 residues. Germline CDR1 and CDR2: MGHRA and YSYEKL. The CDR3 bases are TGCGCCAGCAGCCAAGGGACAGCAGCGATGGGAGAGGCCCAGTACTCC. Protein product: CASSQGTAAMGEAQYS.